A selection of T cell receptor beta chains follows, all from one sample in a study of regulatory and conventional T cells in RAG deficiency. The repertoire was sequenced with immunoSEQ multiplex PCR; TCRdb's copy has only in-frame clones and lacks some. The repertoire holds several thousand clones, with about 93% as singletons. The data were also submitted as part of a second study, on regulatory T cells.

Sequencing was performed on CD127- CD25+ CD4+ Tregs sorted from blood. These receptor sequences come from a human donor in good health. Each CDR3 is given with its conserved first and last residue. Each record gives: D gene, J gene, clone size, V gene, CDR3 DNA, CDR3 protein. The D gene is left open where the match is weak. Not every row has a clone size; where given, it reads once, few, many or a size class.

d_call: NA
j_call: TRBJ2-3
clone_size: once
v_call: TRBV7-3
cdr3_nt: TGTGCCAGCAGCCCGCGTGGAGGGGGGGCAGATACGCAGTATTTT
cdr3_aa: CASSPRGGGADTQYF

d_call: TRBD1
j_call: TRBJ2-1
clone_size: NA
v_call: TRBV9
cdr3_nt: TGTGCCAGCAGCGTAGTAGGCGACAGGGGGCCTCACAATGAGCAGTTCTTC
cdr3_aa: CASSVVGDRGPHNEQFF

d_call: NA
j_call: TRBJ2-1
clone_size: NA
v_call: TRBV5-5
cdr3_nt: TGTGCCAGCAGCTTGATTACGGTACAGCCCTACAATGAGCAGTTCTTC
cdr3_aa: CASSLITVQPYNEQFF

d_call: TRBD2
j_call: TRBJ2-1
clone_size: NA
v_call: TRBV5-4
cdr3_nt: TGTGCCAGCAGCAGTAGCGGGAGGGCCTACAATGAGCAGTTCTTC
cdr3_aa: CASSSSGRAYNEQFF

d_call: TRBD2
j_call: TRBJ2-1
clone_size: NA
v_call: TRBV11-2
cdr3_nt: TGTGCCAGCAGCCCTAGGCCGGGACTAGCGGTCTACAATGAGCAGTTCTTC
cdr3_aa: CASSPRPGLAVYNEQFF

d_call: NA
j_call: TRBJ1-4
clone_size: NA
v_call: TRBV27
cdr3_nt: TGTGCCAGCGGTTTTTGGCAGGGAAATGAAAAACTGTTTTTT
cdr3_aa: CASGFWQGNEKLFF

d_call: NA
j_call: TRBJ1-5
clone_size: NA
v_call: TRBV4-1
cdr3_nt: TGCGCCAGCAGCCAAGATTTTTGGGCCTTTGAGCCCCAGCATTTT
cdr3_aa: CASSQDFWAFEPQHF

d_call: NA
j_call: TRBJ2-2
clone_size: NA
v_call: TRBV5-4
cdr3_nt: TGTGCCAGCAGCCCAGGTCGATCGGGGGTGCGCACCGGGGAGCTGTTTTTT
cdr3_aa: CASSPGRSGVRTGELFF

d_call: TRBD1
j_call: TRBJ2-7
clone_size: NA
v_call: TRBV5-1
cdr3_nt: TGCGCCAGCAGCTTGGGGGGGACAGGGGAATACGAGCAGTACTTC
cdr3_aa: CASSLGGTGEYEQYF

d_call: NA
j_call: TRBJ1-1
clone_size: NA
v_call: TRBV9
cdr3_nt: TGTGCCAGCAGCGTCGGTTTTGGGGCAGTCCGAAACACTGAAGCTTTCTTT
cdr3_aa: CASSVGFGAVRNTEAFF

d_call: TRBD2
j_call: TRBJ2-2
clone_size: few
v_call: TRBV5-1
cdr3_nt: TGCGCCAGCAGCAGGGGACTAGCGGGGAAGAGTTTAGTCGCGAACACCGGGGAGCTGTTTTTT
cdr3_aa: CASSRGLAGKSLVANTGELFF

d_call: NA
j_call: TRBJ1-1
clone_size: NA
v_call: TRBV6-1
cdr3_nt: TGTGCCAGCAAAAGGGACACCTACACTGAAGCTTTCTTT
cdr3_aa: CASKRDTYTEAFF

d_call: NA
j_call: TRBJ1-1
clone_size: once
v_call: TRBV6-5
cdr3_nt: TGTGCCAGCAGTTACGGGTCAGGGCTGGTGAACACTGAAGCTTTCTTT
cdr3_aa: CASSYGSGLVNTEAFF

d_call: NA
j_call: TRBJ2-2
clone_size: NA
v_call: TRBV11-3
cdr3_nt: TGTGCCAGCAGCTTGTCTCTGGTGGGACCGAACAGGGACGACACCGGGGAGCTGTTTTTT
cdr3_aa: CASSLSLVGPNRDDTGELFF

d_call: NA
j_call: TRBJ2-3
clone_size: once
v_call: TRBV4-2
cdr3_nt: TGTGCCAGCAGCCAAGAGCAACTCGGGCGGGCAGATACGCAGTATTTT
cdr3_aa: CASSQEQLGRADTQYF

d_call: TRBD2
j_call: TRBJ2-5
clone_size: NA
v_call: TRBV18
cdr3_nt: TGTGCCAGCTCACCCGGGACTAGCGGGGCCAAGGAGACCCAGTACTTC
cdr3_aa: CASSPGTSGAKETQYF

d_call: NA
j_call: TRBJ1-3
clone_size: NA
v_call: TRBV5-1
cdr3_nt: TGCGCCAGCAGCTTGGAAGGGGTTGGAAACACCATATATTTT
cdr3_aa: CASSLEGVGNTIYF

d_call: TRBD1
j_call: TRBJ2-7
clone_size: NA
v_call: TRBV10-2
cdr3_nt: TGCGCCAGCAGTGAGGGGGGACAGGGGGGGGAGCAGTACTTC
cdr3_aa: CASSEGGQGGEQYF

d_call: TRBD1
j_call: TRBJ1-5
clone_size: NA
v_call: TRBV6-1
cdr3_nt: TGTGCCAGCGAACAGGGGGCTTTGCCCCAGCATTTT
cdr3_aa: CASEQGALPQHF

d_call: NA
j_call: TRBJ2-7
clone_size: few
v_call: TRBV18
cdr3_nt: TGTGCCAGCGCCCTGAGGGCCTACGAGCAGTACTTC
cdr3_aa: CASALRAYEQYF

d_call: NA
j_call: TRBJ2-5
clone_size: NA
v_call: TRBV6-5
cdr3_nt: TGTGCCAGCAGTTACTCGATTTGGGGGCGAGAGACCCAGTACTTC
cdr3_aa: CASSYSIWGRETQYF

d_call: NA
j_call: TRBJ1-2
clone_size: NA
v_call: TRBV6-5
cdr3_nt: TGTGCCAGCAGACCCGGGACTAGTAACTATGGCTACACCTTC
cdr3_aa: CASRPGTSNYGYTF

d_call: TRBD2
j_call: TRBJ2-5
clone_size: NA
v_call: TRBV4-2
cdr3_nt: TGTGCCAGCAGCCAAGATGTCGGCGGGGGGGGACAGACCCAGTACTTC
cdr3_aa: CASSQDVGGGGQTQYF